This TCR beta chain stems from a study of cytomegalovirus exposure and HLA in healthy donors (dated 2017 in TCRdb). About the full investigation: In an earlier analysis of under 600 of the donors, approximately 260 Gb of sequence data and just under 120 million unique TCR beta sequences from 150 million to 200 million T cells were reported. An early release that covered fewer than 750 HLA-typed donors contained approximately 300 gigabases of sequencing data and 65 million to 100 million unique TCR sequences. The genetic ancestry cluster associated with self-reported Caucasian donors included about 84% of the approximately 410 genotyped donors. The study aimed to test whether cataloging public T cell receptors could reveal signatures of past pathogen exposure. Using immunosequencing, the study profiled T cell repertoires from 640 or so subjects and related those repertoires to cytomegalovirus serostatus. Along with the 666-subject first cohort, a separate validation cohort of 120 different subjects was used. The study combined high-throughput TCR immunosequencing, statistical association of individual TCRs with disease status, and machine learning to predict cytomegalovirus infection status. To study patterns of TCR occurrence, a later analysis re-analyzed previously published TCR beta repertoires from around 660 donors and added high-resolution HLA genotyping. Rather than drawing on any new phenotypic data, the later analysis identified candidate immune exposures from TCR beta sequences and the way those sequences occurred across donors. To decide whether each TCR beta V gene segment behaved as functional or pseudogenic, an earlier analysis of some 580 of the donors relied on high-throughput TCR beta sequencing. Donor age, sex, ethnicity and CMV serostatus were collected together with the repertoire data. A later genetic analysis used genome-wide SNP genotypes for about 55% of the 666 donors, treating that subset as a discovery cohort. All discovery cohort repertoires had been generated using a single sequencing platform. HLA typing covered class I and class II loci at four-digit resolution. Typing coverage varied by locus: roughly 620-630 donors for A, B, C, DRB1 and DQB1; 500 to 550 for DQA1; approximately 570 for DPA1; approximately 450 for DPB1. Roughly 5 DR-DQ haplotypes were handled as single units for association and clustering, since linkage in the cohort was strong. Among a few hundred genotyped donors of the cohort, an average of approximately 240,000 unique TCR beta nucleotide sequences were sequenced per donor, roughly 20% of them non-productive. The study at large found these results: An earlier analysis of approximately 500 of the donors showed that most TCR beta V segments appeared in productive rearrangements either about 87% or about 30% of the time, which broadly matched IMGT annotations. Correlated functional status among segregating V segments might reflect linkage disequilibrium, but an unknown experimental factor could not be ruled out. In vitro tests confirmed that a few of the cytomegalovirus-associated TCR beta chains recognize cytomegalovirus antigens. The classifier was reported to diagnose cytomegalovirus status with high specificity and sensitivity in both the original cohort and the validation cohort. In a later analysis, HLA-associated TCR beta chains were found to be more clonally expanded and to have lower generation probabilities than equally common non-associated chains. A later analysis reported that several top co-occurrence clusters appeared linked to parvovirus B19, influenza, CMV and Epstein-Barr virus. Compared with the roughly 700-donor mean, donors in an Asian-associated ancestry cluster had fewer N-insertions in productive TCRs, according to a later genetic analysis. Immune exposure information for the cohort was limited to CMV serostatus. The cohort was sequenced for TCR beta chains only, and without alpha or paired-chain data the features that could be detected were limited. The presence/absence analyses assumed that sequencing depth was roughly uniform across donors, and that assumption may not be true. A later analysis found that most CMV-associated TCR beta chains appeared HLA-restricted, with HLA associations seemingly driven largely by CMV exposure. It was suggested by the authors that the approach could potentially be generalized to other disease states and immunological phenotypes. Because counts were too low, seventeen rarely observed V segments, including chromosome 9 orphons, were excluded from the earlier analysis of 587 of the donors. V-gene and J-gene trimming of TCR beta chains was associated with a missense DCLRE1C variant in a later genetic analysis, and the association was replicated in an independent cohort. Specific HLA alleles were associated with some 15,000 TCR beta sequences at a false discovery rate of 0.05 in a later analysis. The study listed 150 to 200 TCR beta chains as associated with cytomegalovirus. A further reported finding was that TCR beta sequences accurately predicted the HLA-A and HLA-B alleles for most subjects in the first cohort. According to a later analysis, TCR association rates differed among HLA loci, with DRB1 alleles showing the most associated TCRs and HLA-C alleles showing the fewest. When HLA alleles, especially DR and DQ, strongly co-occurred, TCR associations were difficult to assign to individual alleles. A cluster of highly shared sequence variants was judged likely to represent a technical artifact of the sequencing pipeline. Some IMGT-functional V segments, including TRBV6-2 and TRBV6-3, could not be told apart with the 87-base-pair reads, so those segments were excluded. Most TCR sequences were seen in very few donors, while some public TCRs were found in many individuals. Because HLA typing was missing for some donors at each locus, association tests included only the typed subset.

Library prep was done by the immunoSEQ multiplex PCR assay. For the multiplex PCR, a mixture combining 60 forward primers for TCR Vbeta segments and 13 reverse primers for TCR Jbeta segments was used. Amplification of the CDR3 region of rearranged TCR beta genes was performed with a multiplex PCR assay on genomic DNA. On the Illumina HiSeq System, the amplified TCR beta libraries were sequenced as 87-base-pair reads. Processing in the source paper ran as follows. A later analysis counted tens of millions of unique TCR beta chains across the 650 to 700 repertoires, and around 12 million of these chains were shared by at least two donors. Raw reads were error-corrected and collapsed into unique sequences by a nearest-neighbor algorithm in which closely related sequences were merged to remove PCR and sequencing errors. V, D and J gene segments were assigned by aligning CDR3 sequences to IMGT reference sequences. For a sequence to be retained, a match of at least six nucleotides was required to both a V gene segment and a J gene segment. Rearrangements were classified as productive when the CDR3 lacked stop codons and remained in frame with V and J, and all other rearrangements were classified as non-productive. CDR3 was defined according to IMGT convention as the region running from the second conserved V-encoded cysteine to the conserved J-encoded phenylalanine. Sequences without an unambiguous match to a single V gene segment were excluded from the earlier analysis of about 640 of the donors. An earlier analysis of 500 to 700 of the donors classified V segments as functional when productive rearrangements were above 56.7% and as segregating when the standard deviation between donors was above 5%. To diagnose cytomegalovirus status from the catalog of TCR beta chain sequences, a statistical classification framework was built. In a later analysis, V and J genes were assigned by comparing TCR nucleotide sequences against IMGT/GENE-DB human TR gene sequences. In a later analysis, CDR3 sequences and most-parsimonious VDJ recombination scenarios were assigned using the TCRdist pipeline. In a later analysis, every TCR beta chain was defined by the combination of its CDR3 amino acid sequence and its V-gene family, and reads without a unique V-gene family were dropped. In a later analysis, approximately 640 highly shared, low-generation-probability nucleotide sequences were removed to address suspected cross-contamination and a sequencing artifact. In a later analysis, a clonal expansion index for each public chain was calculated from normalized within-repertoire ranks of inferred template counts. In a later analysis, generation probabilities were computed using a VDJ recombination model fitted to out-of-frame rearrangements, and the results were checked against IGoR. Hypergeometric tests were used in a later analysis to score TCR-TCR, TCR-HLA and TCR-CMV co-occurrence, with a repertoire-size bias correction applied to the TCR pairs. False discovery rates were estimated in a later analysis by permuting HLA or CMV assignments 20 times. A later analysis grouped co-occurring TCRs with DBSCAN, adding TCRdist sequence similarity when clustering within HLA-allele-positive subsets. For co-occurrence clustering, repertoires with fewer than 30,000 or more than 120,000 public chains were excluded, along with about five repertoires with anomalous nucleotide sharing. TCRdb limited this immuneACCESS table to in-frame rearrangements with V and J called. A share of clones is missing; checked studies link under half to unresolved V genes, and the rest is unexplained. V, J and clone size are those of that table, while D and trimming were read from the DNA. For this sample there are under 200,000 clones; 75% appear just once. Over 1.1% of the sample goes to the ten largest clones.

Regarding this clone: This receptor's antigen is unknown. One base away there is no much larger clone; base qualities are not given.

In total, around 600 healthy bone marrow donors made up the cohort. All cohort members were sampled while nominally healthy, although unrecorded immune exposures were likely present. The donor was CMV seronegative and belonged to the group of 352 seronegative cohort members. A peripheral blood sample was collected from each donor, and TCR beta sequencing was performed on peripheral blood mononuclear cells. Genomic DNA was extracted from the blood cell samples with the Qiagen DNeasy Blood Extraction Kit. The CDR3 runs 13 amino acids, cysteine and phenylalanine included. The read is trimmed to its CDR3 DNA, 39 bases read in frame from base 1. CDR1 MNHEY and CDR2 SVGAGI are derived from the germline V gene. Relative to germline, V is 0 bases shorter and J is 10 bases shorter, with 12 bases between their ends.

The source is a man aged 18 to 29 in good health and CMV-seronegative. Sample: PBMCs. The rearrangement combines TRBV6-5 with TRBJ2-5; TRBD2 is possibly the D segment (5 matching bases). Read as DNA, the sequence is TGTGCCAGCAGTTACTCGTGGGAAGGGAGCCAGTACTTC. Protein translation: CASSYSWEGSQYF.